Presented here are 26 T cell receptor beta chains from one specimen sequenced in a study of T cell changes during pregnancy in multiple sclerosis. Assay: immunoSEQ multiplex PCR; the TCRdb copy retains only in-frame clones and omits some. The table includes about 80,000 clones, about 90% detected once. The sample consisted of peripheral blood, taken before pregnancy. Source of these receptors: a female donor with multiple sclerosis, enrolled in a pregnancy study.

In DNA, the CDR3 is TGTGCCAGTAGTATAAGAGGAATGAACACTGAAGCTTTCTTT. Translated, it gives CASSIRGMNTEAFF. This chain links TRBV19 with TRBJ1-1; D uncertain. The CDR3 totals 14 residues. CDR1 LNHDA and CDR2 SQIVND come from the germline V gene (reference sequence). Deletions cut 2 bases from V and 0 bases from J, with 7 bases between. The whole variable domain, filled in from reference TRBV19 and TRBJ1-1, reads DGGITQSPKYLFRKEGQNVTLSCEQNLNHDAMYWYRQDPGQGLRLIYYSQIVNDFQKGDIAEGYSVSREKKESFPLTVTSAQKNPTAFYLCASSIRGMNTEAFFGQGTRLTVV.

This clone was counted once. The chain joins TRBV27 to TRBJ2-2; the match to TRBD2 covers 15 bases. V lost 6 bases to trimming and J lost 4 bases; unmatched junction nucleotides: 6. From germline, CDR1 is MNHEY and CDR2 SMNVEV (reference sequence). The CDR3 runs to 17 residues. CDR3: CASRRTSGRVGTGELFF. The CDR3 DNA sequence: TGTGCCAGCAGGCGGACTAGCGGGAGGGTCGGCACCGGGGAGCTGTTTTTT.

The chain is built from TRBV7-2 and TRBJ1-4; D unclear. Germline V gene data show CDR1 as SGHTA and CDR2 as FQGNSA. The germline V and J ends were trimmed by 0 bases and 0 bases, with 8 bases remaining between them. CDR3 length: 16 amino acids. DNA for the CDR3: TGTGCCAGCAGCTTAGCCATGAGTGCAACTAATGAAAAACTGTTTTTT. Its protein product is CASSLAMSATNEKLFF.

V usage is TRBV7-8 and J usage is TRBJ2-7; D is uncertain. CDR3 size: 12 residues. Germline V lookup: CDR1 SGHVS, CDR2 FQNEAQ. Trimming pared 4 bases from V and 8 bases from J, leaving 12 bases between. CDR3 in amino acids: CASSSDADQQYF. Here the CDR3 DNA reads TGTGCCAGCAGCTCCGACGCGGATCAGCAGTACTTC.

The gene calls are TRBV5-6 and TRBJ2-3; TRBD2 might be the D (6 bases). CDR1 is SGHDT, CDR2 YYEEEE, per germline. V lost 1 base and J 6 bases, leaving 9 bases between the germline ends. The CDR3 spans 13 residues. The CDR3 nucleotides are TGTGCCAGCAGCTTGCTGGCGGGGGATACGCAGTATTTT. Amino acids: CASSLLAGDTQYF.

V gene TRBV28 combines with J gene TRBJ1-5; 10 nucleotides agree with TRBD1. The CDR3 has 18 residues. From germline, CDR1 is MDHEN and CDR2 SYDVKM. Trimming at V came to 1 base and at J to 2 bases, leaving 8 bases not matched to a gene. The DNA for the CDR3 is TGTGCCAGCAGTTTATCCTTGGGACAGGGGAGAGGCAATCAGCCCCAGCATTTT. It encodes CASSLSLGQGRGNQPQHF. Variable domain in full (rest from reference TRBV28 and TRBJ1-5): DVKVTQSSRYLVKRTGEKVFLECVQDMDHENMFWYRQDPGLGLRLIYFSYDVKMKEKGDIPEGYSVSREKKERFSLILESASTNQTSMYLCASSLSLGQGRGNQPQHFGDGTRLSIL.

The chain has TRBV27 and TRBJ2-7; D remains unclear. Between the trimmed V and J ends, which lost 0 bases and 4 bases, there was a span of 13 bases. CDR1 is MNHEY, CDR2 SMNVEV, per germline (reference sequence). CDR3 length: 15 amino acids. The CDR3 sequence: CASSLSSSLVYEQYF. CDR3 nucleotides: TGTGCCAGCAGTTTATCTAGTAGCCTTGTGTACGAGCAGTACTTC.

The chain has TRBV20-1 and TRBJ2-1; a possible D gene is TRBD2 (5 bases). Germline CDR1 reads DFQATT; CDR2 reads SNEGSKA (reference sequence). The CDR3 consists of 10 residues. The V end was cut by 7 bases, the J end by 8 bases, with 9 bases between. CDR3: CSVGGYEQFF. The CDR3 DNA is TGCAGTGTTGGAGGTTATGAGCAGTTCTTC.

V gene TRBV5-4 combines with J gene TRBJ1-4; possible D gene TRBD1, 5 bases. Germline-derived CDR1 and CDR2 are SGHNT and YYREEE (reference sequence). There are 15 residues in the CDR3. V was shortened by 0 bases and J by 7 bases, with 13 bases between the two germline ends. The CDR3 reads CASSLAAGQSEKLFF. The CDR3, as DNA: TGTGCCAGCAGCTTGGCCGCGGGGCAGAGTGAAAAACTGTTTTTT.

This clone was seen once. The V and J genes are TRBV28 and TRBJ2-1, with D possibly TRBD2 on 5 matching bases. The germline V and J ends were trimmed by 7 bases and 7 bases, with 14 bases remaining between them. The CDR3 is 13 amino acids. CDR1 and CDR2 from the germline V gene are MDHEN and SYDVKM. The CDR3 nucleotides are TGTGCCAGCACCCAAGGCGGGCAAAATGAGCAGTTCTTC. Translation: CASTQGGQNEQFF. Together with reference TRBV28 and TRBJ2-1, the CDR3 gives the full variable domain: DVKVTQSSRYLVKRTGEKVFLECVQDMDHENMFWYRQDPGLGLRLIYFSYDVKMKEKGDIPEGYSVSREKKERFSLILESASTNQTSMYLCASTQGGQNEQFFGPGTRLTVL.

This clone was seen just once. The chain employs TRBV11-1 and TRBJ2-1, with 13 nucleotides matching TRBD2. V gave up 5 bases and J gave up 7 bases; unmatched junction bases: 8. This CDR3 contains 16 residues. CDR1 is SGHAT, CDR2 FQDESV, per germline (reference sequence). The CDR3 loop reads CASSQGLAGVGNEQFF. CDR3 in DNA: TGTGCCAGCAGCCAAGGACTAGCGGGAGTGGGTAATGAGCAGTTCTTC.

The V and J genes are TRBV11-2 and TRBJ2-7, with TRBD2 matching 8 bases. The CDR3 has 15 amino acids. J lost 2 bases, V lost 5 bases, and 8 bases had no gene match. In germline, CDR1 is SGHAT, CDR2 FQNNGV. CDR3 DNA: TGTGCCAGCAGCCCGCGGGGGGAGAAGACCTACGAGCAGTACTTC. Its protein product is CASSPRGEKTYEQYF.

The chain carries TRBV9 and TRBJ2-5; the match to TRBD2 covers 9 bases. The germline CDR1 and CDR2 sequences are SGDLS and YYNGEE. V gave up 0 bases and J gave up 5 bases; unmatched junction bases: 8. CDR3 size: 16 residues. The CDR3 here is CASSVGVAGDRETQYF. As DNA, the CDR3 is TGTGCCAGCAGCGTAGGAGTAGCGGGAGACAGGGAGACCCAGTACTTC.

This clone was observed a handful of times. The V gene is TRBV11-3, the J gene TRBJ2-1; TRBD1 aligns across 8 bases. With V trimmed by 5 bases and J by 7 bases, 10 bases remained unmatched. CDR3 length: 15 residues. CDR1 and CDR2 from the germline V gene are SGHNT and YENEEA. CDR3 loop: CASSPDRQGWNEQFF. Written as DNA, the CDR3 is TGTGCCAGCAGCCCCGATAGACAGGGGTGGAATGAGCAGTTCTTC.

V is TRBV19 and J is TRBJ1-1; D perhaps matches TRBD1 (5 bases). This CDR3 has 12 residues. Between the trimmed V and J ends, which lost 0 bases and 8 bases, there was a span of 7 bases. Germline loops: CDR1 LNHDA, CDR2 SQIVND (reference sequence). The CDR3 coding sequence is TGTGCCAGTAGTATAGATGGGGGGGAAGCTTTCTTT. Protein product: CASSIDGGEAFF.

This sequence joins TRBV5-4 and TRBJ1-4; no clear D gene. This CDR3 is 12 amino acids long. Looked up from germline, CDR1 is SGHNT and CDR2 is YYREEE (reference sequence). Trimming pared 2 bases from V and 8 bases from J, leaving 7 bases between. The CDR3 nucleotides read TGTGCCAGCAGCTTCCCGGGAGAAAAACTGTTTTTT. This gives the protein CASSFPGEKLFF.

The chain uses TRBV2 and TRBJ2-7, with a weak D call TRBD2 (6 bases). CDR1 and CDR2 (germline): SNHLY, FYNNEI. The V and J ends lost 7 bases and 4 bases respectively, with 14 bases between them. The CDR3 loop spans 13 amino acids. CDR3 sequence reads: CASTGDHHYEQYF. CDR3 DNA sequence: TGTGCCAGCACGGGGGACCATCATTACGAGCAGTACTTC.

The chain is built from TRBV27 and TRBJ2-2; 11 bases match TRBD2. Trimming cost V 2 bases and J 5 bases; bases outside gene matches: 7. The germline V gene encodes CDR1 MNHEY and CDR2 SMNVEV (reference sequence). The CDR3 runs 17 residues. As DNA, the CDR3 is TGTGCCAGCAGTTTAAGACTAGCGGGATCACTTACCGGGGAGCTGTTTTTT. Its translation is CASSLRLAGSLTGELFF.

The chain uses TRBV7-3 and TRBJ2-7, with 11 bases that match TRBD2. With V trimmed by 2 bases and J by 8 bases, 11 bases remained unmatched. The CDR3 is 16 amino acids. Germline V gene sequence: CDR1 SGHTA, CDR2 FQGTGA. The CDR3 here is CASSLEGIIAGGKQYF. CDR3 DNA sequence: TGTGCCAGCAGCTTAGAAGGAATCATAGCGGGAGGGAAGCAGTACTTC.

This clone has a single count. The V gene is TRBV5-4, the J gene TRBJ2-1; TRBD2 matches at 10 bases. CDR3 length equals 14 residues. Germline values: CDR1 SGHNT, CDR2 YYREEE (reference sequence). With 5 bases clipped from V and 9 bases from J, the junction kept 8 bases outside the gene matches. The CDR3 DNA follows: TGTGCCAGCAGGGAGCTAGCGGGAGTCGGTGAGCAGTTCTTC. This translates into CASRELAGVGEQFF.

The CDR3 here is CSARGTGSSYEQYF. The DNA of the CDR3 is TGCAGTGCACGAGGGACAGGGAGCTCCTACGAGCAGTACTTC. This chain joins TRBV29-1 and TRBJ2-7; 9 positions match TRBD1. This CDR3 comprises 14 residues. From germline, CDR1 is SQVTM and CDR2 ANQGSEA.

This clone has just one count. The genes are TRBV27 and TRBJ1-1; the match to TRBD1 covers 11 bases. This CDR3 contains 15 residues. The junction had 3 bases not matched to a gene; V was cut back by 4 bases and J by 2 bases. Germline CDR1 is MNHEY and CDR2 is SMNVEV (reference sequence). The CDR3 DNA reads as TGTGCCAGCAGTTCGGGACAGGGGGTAAACACTGAAGCTTTCTTT. Translation gives CASSSGQGVNTEAFF.

In this sample, this clone turned up a few times. V and J are TRBV2 and TRBJ1-2; possible D gene TRBD1, 5 bases. The CDR3 contains 15 residues. The germline V gene has CDR1 SNHLY and CDR2 FYNNEI. The V end lost 2 bases, the J end lost 4 bases, and 14 bases lay between the germline ends. CDR3 nucleotide sequence: TGTGCCAGCAGTGAATACAGGTTCCCCGCCTATGGCTACACCTTC. Encoded protein: CASSEYRFPAYGYTF.

This sequence joins TRBV20-1 and TRBJ2-5, with unresolved D. CDR1 is DFQATT and CDR2 is SNEGSKA in the germline V gene (reference sequence). This CDR3 has 8 residues. CDR3: CSRGTQYF. The CDR3 coding sequence is TGCAGCCGAGGGACCCAGTACTTC.

The chain links TRBV28 to TRBJ1-2; D gene unclear. Germline values: CDR1 MDHEN, CDR2 SYDVKM. The CDR3 spans 14 residues. V was shortened by 3 bases and J by 5 bases, with 13 bases between the two germline ends. The CDR3 is CASSLEGRIYGYTF. CDR3 nucleotide sequence: TGTGCCAGCAGTTTGGAGGGTCGAATTTATGGCTACACCTTC.

The rearrangement joins TRBV28 to TRBJ1-2; D is ambiguous. V dropped 11 bases and J dropped 2 bases, with 12 bases sitting between them. The CDR3 runs to 12 residues. Per germline, CDR1 MDHEN and CDR2 SYDVKM. As DNA, the CDR3 is TGTGCCGGTCTAGGAGGGAACTATGGCTACACCTTC. This translates into CAGLGGNYGYTF.